The present entry profiles one T cell receptor beta chain with its context. V was trimmed by 6 bases and J by 8 bases, leaving 14 bases between them. The CDR3 loop spans 13 amino acids. Germline assignment: CDR1 MNHEY and CDR2 SVGEGT. These data are taken from a study of blood T cells in healthy people across ages. The second PCR ran about 6 to 11 cycles with a sample-barcoded 5' primer and J-beta primers. TCRdb re-analysed the 5' RACE reads in MiXCR, keeping a single row per CDR3 protein. This table holds 800,000 or so distinct CDR3 sequences, 60% to 80% found once. The material sequenced was blood. This receptor was identified in a man aged 30 to 45 in good health. V and J are TRBV6-2 or TRBV6-3 and TRBJ2-1; perhaps TRBD2 as D (5 bases). The CDR3: CASSPPKADEQFF. CDR3 sequence (DNA): TGTGCCAGCAGCCCCCCCAAAGCGGATGAGCAGTTCTTC.